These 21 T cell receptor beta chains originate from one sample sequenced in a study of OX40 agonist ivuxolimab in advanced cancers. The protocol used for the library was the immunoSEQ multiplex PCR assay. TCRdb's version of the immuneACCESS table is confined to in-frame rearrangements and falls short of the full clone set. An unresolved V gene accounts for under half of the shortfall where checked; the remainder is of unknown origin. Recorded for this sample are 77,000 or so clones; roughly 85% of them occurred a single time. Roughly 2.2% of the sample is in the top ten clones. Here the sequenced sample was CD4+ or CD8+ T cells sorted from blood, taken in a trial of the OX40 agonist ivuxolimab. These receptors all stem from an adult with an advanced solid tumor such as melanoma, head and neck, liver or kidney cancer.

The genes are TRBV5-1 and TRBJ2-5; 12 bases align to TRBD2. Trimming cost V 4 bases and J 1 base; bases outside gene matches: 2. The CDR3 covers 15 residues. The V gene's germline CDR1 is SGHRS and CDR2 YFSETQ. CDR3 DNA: TGCGCCAGCAGCCCGACTAGCGGGGGCCAAGAGACCCAGTACTTC. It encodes CASSPTSGGQETQYF.

The CDR3 here is CASIRGFTGELFF. The CDR3 nucleotides are TGTGCCAGCATCCGCGGGTTCACCGGGGAGCTGTTTTTT. The V call is TRBV28, the J call TRBJ2-2; tentatively, D is TRBD2 (5 bases). CDR1 and CDR2 from the germline V gene are MDHEN and SYDVKM. This CDR3 comprises 13 residues. Trimming removed 7 bases at V and 4 bases at J, with 10 bases between.

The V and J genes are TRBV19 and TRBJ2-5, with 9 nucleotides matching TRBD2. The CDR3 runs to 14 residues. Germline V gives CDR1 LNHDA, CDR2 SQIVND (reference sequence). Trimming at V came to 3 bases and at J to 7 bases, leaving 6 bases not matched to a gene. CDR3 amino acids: CASSMGLAGSTQYF. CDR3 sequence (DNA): TGTGCCAGTAGTATGGGCCTAGCGGGGTCGACCCAGTACTTC.

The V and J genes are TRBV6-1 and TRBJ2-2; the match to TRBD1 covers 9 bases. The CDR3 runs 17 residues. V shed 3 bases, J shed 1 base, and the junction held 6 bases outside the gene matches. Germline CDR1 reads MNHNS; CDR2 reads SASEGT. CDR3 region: CASSDLTGGRNTGELFF. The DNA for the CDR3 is TGTGCCAGCAGTGACCTTACAGGGGGCAGGAACACCGGGGAGCTGTTTTTT.

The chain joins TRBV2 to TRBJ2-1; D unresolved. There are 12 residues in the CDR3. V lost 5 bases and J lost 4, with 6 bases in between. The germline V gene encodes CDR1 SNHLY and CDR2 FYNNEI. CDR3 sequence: CASSPTYNEQFF. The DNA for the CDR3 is TGTGCCAGCAGTCCGACGTACAATGAGCAGTTCTTC.

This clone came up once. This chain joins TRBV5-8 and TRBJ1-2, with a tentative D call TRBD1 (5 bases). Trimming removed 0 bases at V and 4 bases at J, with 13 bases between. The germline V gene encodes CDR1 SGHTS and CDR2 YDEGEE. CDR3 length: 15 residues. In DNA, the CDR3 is TGTGCCAGCAGCTTGGGGTCAACAGGAGGCTATGGCTACACCTTC. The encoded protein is CASSLGSTGGYGYTF.

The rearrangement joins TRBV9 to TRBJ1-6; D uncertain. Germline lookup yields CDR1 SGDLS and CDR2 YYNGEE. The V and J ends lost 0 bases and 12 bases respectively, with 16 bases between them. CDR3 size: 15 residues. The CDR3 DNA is TGTGCCAGCAGCGTAGACGTAGGGAGGACCGGACCCCTCCACTTT. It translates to CASSVDVGRTGPLHF.

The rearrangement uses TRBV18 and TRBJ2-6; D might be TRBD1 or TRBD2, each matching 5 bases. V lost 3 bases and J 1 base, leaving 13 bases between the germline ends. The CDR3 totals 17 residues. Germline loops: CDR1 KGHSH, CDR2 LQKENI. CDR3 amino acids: CASSPRGVLSGANVLTF. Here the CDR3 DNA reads TGTGCCAGCTCACCTAGGGGAGTGCTTTCTGGGGCCAACGTCCTGACTTTC.

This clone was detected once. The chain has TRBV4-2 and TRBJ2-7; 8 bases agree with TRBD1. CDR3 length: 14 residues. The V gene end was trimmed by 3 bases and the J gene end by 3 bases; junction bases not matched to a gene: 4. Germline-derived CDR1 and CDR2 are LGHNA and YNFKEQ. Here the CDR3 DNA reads TGTGCCAGCAGCCATCAGACAGGGGACTACGAGCAGTACTTC. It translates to CASSHQTGDYEQYF.

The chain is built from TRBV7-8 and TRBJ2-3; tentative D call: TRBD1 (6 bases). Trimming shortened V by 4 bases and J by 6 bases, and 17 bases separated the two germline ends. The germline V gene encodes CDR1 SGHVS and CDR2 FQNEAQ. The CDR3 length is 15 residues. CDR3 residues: CASSSLGQPPDTQYF. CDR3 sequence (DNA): TGTGCCAGCAGCTCCTTAGGACAGCCGCCGGATACGCAGTATTTT.

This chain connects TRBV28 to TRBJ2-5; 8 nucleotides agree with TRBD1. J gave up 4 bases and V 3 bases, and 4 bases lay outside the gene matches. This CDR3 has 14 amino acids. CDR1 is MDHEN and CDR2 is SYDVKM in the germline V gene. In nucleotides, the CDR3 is TGTGCCAGCAGTTTGGACAGGGTCCCAGAGACCCAGTACTTC. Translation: CASSLDRVPETQYF.

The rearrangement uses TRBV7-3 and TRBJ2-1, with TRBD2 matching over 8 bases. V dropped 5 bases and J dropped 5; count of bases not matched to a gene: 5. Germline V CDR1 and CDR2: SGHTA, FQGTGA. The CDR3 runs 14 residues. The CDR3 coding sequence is TGTGCCAGCAGCCCGGGGACTAGAAACAATGAGCAGTTCTTC. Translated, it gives CASSPGTRNNEQFF.

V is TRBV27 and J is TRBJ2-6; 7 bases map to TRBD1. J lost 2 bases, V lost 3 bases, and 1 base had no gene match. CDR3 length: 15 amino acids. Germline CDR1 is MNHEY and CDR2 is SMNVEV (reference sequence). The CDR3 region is CASSFDRAGANVLTF. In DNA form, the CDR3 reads TGTGCCAGCAGTTTCGACAGGGCTGGGGCCAACGTCCTGACTTTC.

The CDR3 is CASSPLQTRTQYF. The CDR3, as DNA: TGTGCCAGCTCACCACTCCAGACCCGGACCCAGTACTTC. The chain recombines TRBV18 with TRBJ2-5; unclear D gene. The germline V gene has CDR1 KGHSH and CDR2 LQKENI. V was trimmed by 1 base and J by 7 bases, leaving 10 bases between them. The CDR3 sequence is 13 residues long.

CDR3 loop: CASNIQGGEAFF. In DNA, the CDR3 is TGTGCCAGCAACATACAGGGAGGTGAAGCTTTCTTT. J is TRBJ1-1 and V is TRBV28; TRBD1 is a possible D gene (6 bases). Germline assignment: CDR1 MDHEN and CDR2 SYDVKM. V was shortened by 7 bases and J by 7 bases, with 13 bases between the two germline ends. The CDR3 contains 12 residues. Complete variable domain (other parts from reference TRBV28 and TRBJ1-1): DVKVTQSSRYLVKRTGEKVFLECVQDMDHENMFWYRQDPGLGLRLIYFSYDVKMKEKGDIPEGYSVSREKKERFSLILESASTNQTSMYLCASNIQGGEAFFGQGTRLTVV.

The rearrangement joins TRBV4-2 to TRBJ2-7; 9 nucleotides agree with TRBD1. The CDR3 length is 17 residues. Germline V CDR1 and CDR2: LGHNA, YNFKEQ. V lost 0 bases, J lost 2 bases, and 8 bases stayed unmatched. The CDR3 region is CASSQETGTGNPYEQYF. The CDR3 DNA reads TGTGCCAGCAGCCAAGAGACCGGGACAGGGAATCCCTACGAGCAGTACTTC.

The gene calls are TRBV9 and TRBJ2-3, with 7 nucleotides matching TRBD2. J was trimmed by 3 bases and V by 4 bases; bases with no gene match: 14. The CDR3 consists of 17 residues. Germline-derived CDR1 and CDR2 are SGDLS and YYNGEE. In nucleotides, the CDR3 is TGTGCCAGCAGCCAATCTCCATGGGCGGGAGTAACAGATACGCAGTATTTT. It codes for CASSQSPWAGVTDTQYF.

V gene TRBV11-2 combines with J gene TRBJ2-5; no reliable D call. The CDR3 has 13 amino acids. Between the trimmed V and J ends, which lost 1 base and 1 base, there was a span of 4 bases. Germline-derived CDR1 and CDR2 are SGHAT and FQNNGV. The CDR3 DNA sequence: TGTGCCAGCAGCTTAGGAACCCAAGAGACCCAGTACTTC. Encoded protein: CASSLGTQETQYF.

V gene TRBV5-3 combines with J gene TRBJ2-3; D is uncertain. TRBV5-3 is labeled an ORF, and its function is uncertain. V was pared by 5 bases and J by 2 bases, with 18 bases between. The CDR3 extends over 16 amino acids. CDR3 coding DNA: TGTGCCAGAAGATCGCGGAGAGGTCGGAACACAGATACGCAGTATTTT. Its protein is CARRSRRGRNTDTQYF.

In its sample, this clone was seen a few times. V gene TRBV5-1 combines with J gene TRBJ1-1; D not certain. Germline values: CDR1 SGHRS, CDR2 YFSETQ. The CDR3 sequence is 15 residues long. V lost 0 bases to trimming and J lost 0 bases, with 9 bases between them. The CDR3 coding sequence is TGCGCCAGCAGCTTGGCAGGTACATTGAACACTGAAGCTTTCTTT. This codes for CASSLAGTLNTEAFF.

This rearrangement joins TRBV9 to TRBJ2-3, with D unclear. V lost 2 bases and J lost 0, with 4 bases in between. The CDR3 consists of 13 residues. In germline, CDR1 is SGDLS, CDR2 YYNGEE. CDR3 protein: CASSVLSTDTQYF. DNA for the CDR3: TGTGCCAGCAGCGTGCTCAGCACAGATACGCAGTATTTT. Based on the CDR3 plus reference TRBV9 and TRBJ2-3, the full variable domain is DSGVTQTPKHLITATGQRVTLRCSPRSGDLSVYWYQQSLDQGLQFLIQYYNGEERAKGNILERFSAQQFPDLHSELNLSSLELGDSALYFCASSVLSTDTQYFGPGTRLTVL.